This entry lists 32 T cell receptor beta chains sequenced from one sample in a study of blood T cells in healthy people across ages. Sample-barcoded 5' priming and a J-beta primer mix drove a second PCR of about 7 to 11 cycles. TCRdb itself ran the 5' RACE reads through MiXCR, one entry per CDR3 protein. The sample has some 780,000 distinct CDR3 sequences; around three fifths are singletons. Sequenced input: blood. These receptors were obtained from a man aged 35 to 55 in good health.

The genes are TRBV7-9 and TRBJ1-3; no firm D call. Germline-derived CDR1 and CDR2 are SEHNR and FQNEAQ (reference sequence). The CDR3 is made up of 16 amino acids. V gave up 1 base and J gave up 0 bases, with 10 bases separating them. CDR3 region: CASSLVTRISGNTIYF. The CDR3 DNA reads TGTGCCAGCAGCTTAGTTACGAGGATCTCTGGAAACACCATATATTTT.

This chain joins TRBV9 and TRBJ2-3, with 9 bases fitting TRBD1. The V gene's germline CDR1 is SGDLS and CDR2 YYNGEE. This CDR3 comprises 17 residues. After removal of 4 bases from V and 3 bases from J, the junction contained 12 bases not matched to a gene. The DNA for the CDR3 is TGTGCCAGCAGCCGTACCGACAGGGGGATTGTGACAGATACGCAGTATTTT. Its protein is CASSRTDRGIVTDTQYF.

The rearrangement uses TRBV5-1 and TRBJ2-2; 9 bases match TRBD1. The trim removed 4 bases at V and 2 bases at J, leaving 6 bases unmatched. Germline V gives CDR1 SGHRS, CDR2 YFSETQ. The CDR3 totals 16 residues. Written as DNA, the CDR3 is TGCGCCAGCAGCGAATGGACAGGGGCTAACACCGGGGAGCTGTTTTTT. This sequence encodes CASSEWTGANTGELFF.

This clonotype appeared a few times. The CDR3 here is CASYDGLADTQYF. As DNA, the CDR3 is TGTGCCAGCTACGACGGTTTGGCGGATACGCAGTATTTT. The chain couples TRBV7-8 to TRBJ2-3; no firm D call. The germline V gene encodes CDR1 SGHVS and CDR2 FQNEAQ. V was trimmed by 8 bases and J by 6 bases, leaving 15 bases between them. The CDR3 is 13 residues long.

This clonotype occurred a few times. The chain has TRBV7-2 and TRBJ1-4; D remains unclear. V dropped 3 bases and J dropped 1 base, with 6 bases sitting between them. The CDR3 covers 14 residues. Germline V gives CDR1 SGHTA, CDR2 FQGNSA. The CDR3 loop is CASSLPLTNEKLFF. CDR3 nucleotides: TGTGCCAGCAGCTTGCCCCTAACTAATGAAAAACTGTTTTTT.

This chain connects TRBV19 to TRBJ1-3; D unresolved. The germline gives CDR1 LNHDA, CDR2 SQIVND (reference sequence). The V end was cut by 1 base, the J end by 7 bases, with 5 bases between. The CDR3 loop spans 12 amino acids. The CDR3 protein is CASSIVRNTIYF. CDR3 coding DNA: TGTGCCAGTAGTATAGTACGGAACACCATATATTTT. Combining the CDR3 with reference TRBV19 and TRBJ1-3 gives the whole variable domain DGGITQSPKYLFRKEGQNVTLSCEQNLNHDAMYWYRQDPGQGLRLIYYSQIVNDFQKGDIAEGYSVSREKKESFPLTVTSAQKNPTAFYLCASSIVRNTIYFGEGSWLTVV.

The chain uses TRBV18 and TRBJ2-4, with TRBD1 identical over 8 bases. The assigned J gene may be wrong: the sequence end matches TRBJ2-7 better. CDR1 KGHSH and CDR2 LQKENI come from the germline V gene. The CDR3 runs to 15 residues. The CDR3 region has the DNA TGTGCCAGCTCACTCACGACAGGGGAGACAGGCGAGCAGTACTTC. This encodes CASSLTTGETGEQYF.

V and J are TRBV5-1 and TRBJ1-2; D gene unclear. Germline assignment: CDR1 SGHRS and CDR2 YFSETQ. CDR3 length equals 16 residues. V dropped 7 bases and J dropped 0 bases, with 19 bases sitting between them. CDR3 bases: TGCGCCAGCGCCCTTTTTCCCGAGGGAACTAACTATGGCTACACCTTC. Protein product: CASALFPEGTNYGYTF.

The rearrangement uses TRBV10-3 and TRBJ2-7; perhaps TRBD2 as D (6 bases). This CDR3 contains 18 residues. V lost 6 bases, J lost 0 bases, and 24 bases lay in between. Germline CDR1 is ENHRY and CDR2 is SYGVKD. The CDR3 sequence: CAIRESSGVGRVSYEQYF. The CDR3 DNA follows: TGTGCCATCAGAGAAAGCTCGGGGGTCGGGCGAGTCTCCTACGAGCAGTACTTC.

The chain joins TRBV29-1 to TRBJ2-3; the match to TRBD2 covers 10 bases. J lost 4 bases, V lost 2 bases, and 6 bases had no gene match. CDR1 SQVTM and CDR2 ANQGSEA come from the germline V gene. The CDR3 runs 15 residues. The CDR3 nucleotides read TGCAGCGTTGAACAGCGGGGGGGCAGATCAGATACGCAGTATTTT. It translates to CSVEQRGGRSDTQYF.

The CDR3 reads CASSLGDRVSNEQYF. For the CDR3, the DNA is TGTGCCAGCAGCCTAGGGGACAGGGTATCCAATGAGCAGTACTTC. J is TRBJ2-5 and V is TRBV28; the match to TRBD1 covers 9 bases. The CDR3 consists of 15 residues. Germline lookup yields CDR1 MDHEN and CDR2 SYDVKM. V shed 6 bases, J shed 11 bases, and the junction held 16 bases outside the gene matches.

The table lists this clonotype with a few counts. This chain joins TRBV5-6 and TRBJ2-5; a weak D match, TRBD2 (6 bases). Germline CDR1 is SGHDT and CDR2 is YYEEEE. This CDR3 has 13 residues. The V end was cut by 2 bases, the J end by 5 bases, with 10 bases between. The CDR3 bases are TGTGCCAGCAGCTTCGGGGCGGGGGAGACCCAGTACTTC. It yields the protein CASSFGAGETQYF.

The chain joins TRBV24-1 to TRBJ2-5, with 11 positions matching TRBD1. Germline V gene lookup returns CDR1 KGHDR and CDR2 SFDVKD. The CDR3 totals 15 residues. Trimming removed 4 bases from V and 9 bases from J; junction bases left unmatched: 9. CDR3 in amino acids: CATSDKDRGRGPQYF. The CDR3 nucleotides are TGTGCCACCAGTGACAAGGACAGGGGGCGAGGGCCCCAGTACTTC.

This clonotype showed up just once. The chain combines TRBV12-5 with TRBJ2-7, with 10 bases fitting TRBD1. The CDR3 loop spans 14 amino acids. V lost 5 bases, J lost 3 bases, and 4 bases stayed unmatched. CDR1 and CDR2 (germline): LGHNT, FRNRAP. In DNA form, the CDR3 reads TGTGCTAGTGGTACCGGGACAGGGGTCTACGAGCAGTACTTC. Its translation is CASGTGTGVYEQYF.

This rearrangement joins TRBV28 to TRBJ2-1; 12 bases are shared with TRBD2. The CDR3 consists of 15 residues. Per germline, CDR1 MDHEN and CDR2 SYDVKM. J lost 2 bases, V lost 6 bases, and 2 bases had no gene match. The CDR3 region is CASRTSGGPYNEQFF. The CDR3 DNA is TGTGCCAGCAGAACTAGCGGGGGGCCCTACAATGAGCAGTTCTTC.

The gene calls are TRBV28 and TRBJ2-6; no definite D call. CDR1 and CDR2 from the germline V gene are MDHEN and SYDVKM. V lost 10 bases to trimming and J lost 3 bases, with 10 bases between them. The CDR3 is 13 residues long. CDR3 region: CATLVVGANVLTF. CDR3 in DNA: TGTGCCACCCTTGTGGTTGGGGCCAACGTCCTGACTTTC.

V gene TRBV13 combines with J gene TRBJ2-1; tentative D call: TRBD2 (6 bases). There are 14 residues in the CDR3. Germline assignment: CDR1 PRHDT and CDR2 FYEKMQ (reference sequence). V was shortened by 8 bases and J by 6 bases, with 17 bases between the two germline ends. As DNA, the CDR3 is TGTGCCAGCGACAGCCGGGGGTCTGGCAATGAGCAGTTCTTC. Amino acid sequence: CASDSRGSGNEQFF. The full variable domain, rest sourced from reference TRBV13 and TRBJ2-1, is AAGVIQSPRHLIKEKRETATLKCYPIPRHDTVYWYQQGPGQDPQFLISFYEKMQSDKGSIPDRFSAQQFSDYHSELNMSSLELGDSALYFCASDSRGSGNEQFFGPGTRLTVL.

A single count supports this clonotype. The V gene is TRBV18, the J gene TRBJ2-1; no reliable D call. From germline, CDR1 is KGHSH and CDR2 LQKENI. This CDR3 contains 15 residues. V lost 3 bases to trimming and J lost 9 bases, with 18 bases between them. CDR3 protein: CASSPRDPNPGEQFF. CDR3 sequence (DNA): TGTGCCAGCTCACCCCGAGACCCTAACCCCGGTGAGCAGTTCTTC. The full variable domain, its missing parts supplied by reference TRBV18 and TRBJ2-1, is NAGVMQNPRHLVRRRGQEARLRCSPMKGHSHVYWYRQLPEEGLKFMVYLQKENIIDESGMPKERFSAEFPKEGPSILRIQQVVRGDSAAYFCASSPRDPNPGEQFFGPGTRLTVL.

The chain uses TRBV7-9 and TRBJ1-2, with 8 bases aligning to TRBD1. J was trimmed by 4 bases and V by 5 bases; bases with no gene match: 9. This CDR3 has 15 residues. CDR1 is SEHNR and CDR2 is FQNEAQ in the germline V gene (reference sequence). Here the CDR3 reads CASSDGQGSGYGYTF. CDR3 nucleotide sequence: TGTGCCAGCAGCGACGGACAGGGATCTGGCTATGGCTACACCTTC.

This clonotype has just a few counts. The rearrangement joins TRBV4-3 to TRBJ1-4; TRBD1 might be the D (5 bases). The CDR3 runs 13 residues. The V end lost 0 bases, the J end lost 8 bases, and 7 bases lay between the germline ends. CDR1 is LGHNA and CDR2 is YSLEER in the germline V gene. Here the CDR3 DNA reads TGCGCCAGCAGCCAAGAGCGGGGGGAAAAACTGTTTTTT. Protein: CASSQERGEKLFF.

The sample holds a few counts of this clonotype. The CDR3 DNA sequence: TGCAGCGTCGGACTAGCGGGAGACCCCGGGGAGCTGTTTTTT. Amino acids: CSVGLAGDPGELFF. The chain employs TRBV29-1 and TRBJ2-2; 13 bases are shared with TRBD2. From germline, CDR1 is SQVTM and CDR2 ANQGSEA. Trimming removed 6 bases from V and 6 bases from J; junction bases left unmatched: 4. The CDR3 totals 14 residues.

This clonotype has at least ten counts. The chain carries TRBV27 and TRBJ2-1; 16 bases match TRBD2. Trimming cost V 5 bases and J 9 bases; bases outside gene matches: 10. The CDR3 is 17 amino acids. The germline gives CDR1 MNHEY, CDR2 SMNVEV (reference sequence). The CDR3 reads CASSTTGLAGGWGEQFF. The CDR3 bases are TGTGCCAGCAGTACTACGGGACTAGCGGGAGGGTGGGGTGAGCAGTTCTTC.

This clonotype was seen only a few times. This chain connects TRBV29-1 to TRBJ2-7; 8 nucleotides match TRBD1. Germline V gives CDR1 SQVTM, CDR2 ANQGSEA. Trimming removed 4 bases from V and 4 bases from J; junction bases left unmatched: 3. The CDR3 sequence is 12 residues long. The CDR3 loop reads CSVVDREYEQYF. CDR3 bases: TGCAGCGTTGTGGACAGGGAGTACGAGCAGTACTTC.

J is TRBJ1-5 and V is TRBV28; no clear D. This CDR3 spans 14 amino acids. Germline V gene lookup returns CDR1 MDHEN and CDR2 SYDVKM. V dropped 11 bases and J dropped 4 bases, with 18 bases sitting between them. The CDR3 protein is CAAKAGRRNQPQHF. DNA of the CDR3: TGTGCCGCCAAAGCGGGGAGGCGGAATCAGCCCCAGCATTTT.

V gene TRBV7-2 combines with J gene TRBJ1-5; a weak D match, TRBD1 (5 bases). From germline, CDR1 is SGHTA and CDR2 FQGNSA. The germline V and J ends were trimmed by 1 base and 0 bases, with 10 bases remaining between them. CDR3 length: 16 amino acids. CDR3 sequence: CASSLDGAYSNQPQHF. CDR3 nucleotides: TGTGCCAGCAGCTTAGACGGGGCGTATAGCAATCAGCCCCAGCATTTT.

The gene calls are TRBV25-1 and TRBJ2-7; 7 positions agree with TRBD1. V lost 8 bases, J lost 7 bases, and 11 bases stayed unmatched. Germline CDR1 reads MGHDK; CDR2 reads SYGVNS. The CDR3 consists of 13 residues. The CDR3 region has the DNA TGTGCCAGCGAACTATCGACAGGGCGGGAGCAGTACTTC. Translating gives CASELSTGREQYF.

As for this clonotype: At one of its ends the junction is not consistent with the germline gene, which may arise from a read error. V and J are TRBV20-1 and TRBJ1-2; 8 bases fit TRBD1. Looked up from germline, CDR1 is DFQATT and CDR2 is SNEGSKA (reference sequence). The CDR3 is 12 residues long. CDR3 region: CSARGTGYAYTF. The DNA for the CDR3 is TGCAGTGCTAGGGGGACAGGATATGCCTACACCTTC.

CDR3 in DNA: TGCGCCAGCAGCTCCGGGACATCCCAAGAGACCCAGTACTTC. This sequence encodes CASSSGTSQETQYF. The rearrangement links TRBV5-1 to TRBJ2-5; D possibly corresponds to TRBD1 (6 bases). CDR3 size: 14 residues. Trimming shortened V by 3 bases and J by 1 base, and 10 bases separated the two germline ends. Germline V gives CDR1 SGHRS, CDR2 YFSETQ.

The chain has TRBV29-1 and TRBJ2-3, with 10 bases aligning to TRBD2. CDR3 size: 15 residues. Trimming removed 6 bases from V and 2 bases from J; junction bases left unmatched: 8. Germline CDR1 reads SQVTM; CDR2 reads ANQGSEA. For the CDR3, the DNA is TGCAGCGTGGCCGGACTAGCGGCTTTCACAGATACGCAGTATTTT. As protein: CSVAGLAAFTDTQYF.

The chain couples TRBV11-2 to TRBJ1-1; TRBD1 matches 12 bases. CDR3 length equals 17 residues. Germline loops: CDR1 SGHAT, CDR2 FQNNGV. V gave up 4 bases and J gave up 3 bases; unmatched junction bases: 9. This chain's CDR3 is CASSSGDRGLLDTEAFF. The CDR3 region has the DNA TGTGCCAGCAGCTCGGGGGACAGGGGGCTACTTGACACTGAAGCTTTCTTT.

The chain uses TRBV5-1 and TRBJ2-1; possibly TRBD2 for D (6 bases). Germline loops: CDR1 SGHRS, CDR2 YFSETQ. This CDR3 is built from 16 residues. The ends were cut back, 4 bases at V and 7 bases at J, with 21 bases in the middle. The CDR3 spells CASSLGTQTLGNEQFF. The CDR3 DNA reads as TGCGCCAGCAGCCTCGGGACTCAGACTTTGGGGAATGAGCAGTTCTTC.

With respect to this clonotype: A clone one base away is much larger, so this may be a read error. This chain connects TRBV24-1 to TRBJ2-1; 7 bases are a match to TRBD2. The length of the CDR3 is 15 residues. CDR1 is KGHDR and CDR2 is SFDVKD in the germline V gene. The CDR3 coding sequence is TGTGCCACCAGTGACCCTAGCGGATCCTACAATGAGCGGTTCTTC. Its translation is CATSDPSGSYNERFF.